The clone carrying this TCR beta chain was seen more than once but under ten times. CDR1 SEHNR and CDR2 FQNEAQ come from the germline V gene (reference sequence). V was clipped by 5 bases and J by 1 base, with 9 bases between them. This CDR3 spans 14 amino acids. A TCRbeta library incorporating unique molecular identifiers was prepared. TCRdb itself ran the PCR reads through MiXCR, one entry per CDR3 protein. The sample carries about 610,000 distinct CDR3 sequences, under 12% recorded once. The data stem from a study of T-cell reconstitution after alpha-beta-depleted transplantation in children. The sample consisted of PBMCs from the stem cell graft donor, taken from the stem cell graft. The chain has TRBV7-9 and TRBJ2-1; no reliable D call. The clonotype comes from a human donor who donated a stem cell graft to a child with acute myeloid leukemia. The CDR3 loop reads CASSPFQSYNEQFF. The DNA for the CDR3 is TGTGCCAGCAGCCCCTTTCAATCCTACAATGAGCAGTTCTTC.